The rows below give T cell receptor beta chains drawn from one sample of a study of blood T cell repertoires in COVID-19. The assay was immunoSEQ multiplex PCR, and TCRdb's table has in-frame clones only and misses some. Among 130,000 to 150,000 clones listed, over 60% were seen once. The sequencing sample was made of peripheral blood. All receptors come from a man older than 75 with acute or convalescent COVID-19. CDR3s include the opening cysteine and the closing phenylalanine or tryptophan. The order of the fields is clone size, D gene, J gene, V gene, CDR3 DNA, CDR3 protein. The D gene is left open where the match is weak. Some rows mark clone size as missing; the rest say once, few, many or name a class of expanded clone.

NA	TRBD2	TRBJ2-1	TRBV6-2/TRBV6-3	TGTGCCAGCAGTTCCGGGACTAGCGGGGGCCATGCCCCCAATGAGCAGTTCTTC	CASSSGTSGGHAPNEQFF
NA	NA	TRBJ2-5	TRBV28	TGTGCCAGCAGTTTTACCCTTTATACCCGGGACACTCAAGAGACCCAGTACTTC	CASSFTLYTRDTQETQYF
NA	NA	TRBJ2-1	TRBV28	TGTGCCAGCAGTTCCTGGAGAGAGCAGTTCTTC	CASSSWREQFF
NA	NA	TRBJ2-7	TRBV30	TGTGCCTGGAGCCTTTCCCTTACTGCGAGCTCCTACGAGCAGTACTTC	CAWSLSLTASSYEQYF
NA	NA	TRBJ1-6	TRBV5-1	TGCGCCAGCAGCGCCTCAGGGAATAATTCACCCCTCCACTTT	CASSASGNNSPLHF
once	TRBD1	TRBJ2-7	TRBV5-6	TGTGCCAGCAGCTTGGGAGGGGGCTCCCTACCCTACGAGCAGTACTTC	CASSLGGGSLPYEQYF
NA	NA	TRBJ1-2	TRBV6-5	TGTGCCAGCAAGGTGGGCCAGAACTCTAACTATGGCTACACCTTC	CASKVGQNSNYGYTF
NA	NA	TRBJ1-6	TRBV27	TGTGCCAGCAGTTTAATGGACATCCGAGTTCGAAATTCACCCCTCCACTTT	CASSLMDIRVRNSPLHF
few	TRBD1	TRBJ1-3	TRBV30	TGTGCCTGCAGACAGGGTCGAGTTGGAAACACCATATATTTT	CACRQGRVGNTIYF
NA	NA	TRBJ1-3	TRBV7-2	TGTGCCAGCAGCTTAGTAGGGGCTAATGGAAACACCATATATTTT	CASSLVGANGNTIYF